This T cell receptor (beta chain) stems from a study of blood T cell repertoires in COVID-19. Study-level information: Samples taken during acute and convalescent COVID-19 were collected in the United States, Italy and Spain. In each case, the material was cDNA or gDNA derived from T cells, B-cell-depleted T cells, or PBMCs.

Participants, about 18 to 90 years old, spanned 24 US areas. V shed 5 bases and J 6 bases; nucleotides not matched to a gene: 4. The CDR3 is 14 amino acids. From germline, CDR1 is SGHKS and CDR2 YYEKEE (reference sequence). TCRdb keeps only in-frame clones here, not all; method: immunoSEQ multiplex PCR. The data hold about 360,000 clones, with 80% to 90% observed a single time. This chain connects TRBV5-5 to TRBJ1-4; 10 bases are shared with TRBD1. Material for sequencing was PBMCs or T cells enriched from blood (not recorded which). The TCR sequence derives from a man under 40 who had recovered from COVID-19. The CDR3: CASSFGQGDEKLFF. Written as DNA, the CDR3 is TGTGCCAGCAGTTTCGGACAGGGGGATGAAAAACTGTTTTTT.